This T cell receptor beta chain was recorded in a study of PD-1 blockade in classical Hodgkin lymphoma. The study, taken as a whole, reports: Newly diagnosed patients and complete responders had comparable diversity at baseline. Undefined causes, possibly disease activity or prior therapy, underlie the repertoire differences. As was reported, newly diagnosed patients showed lower baseline TCR diversity than healthy donors did.

Measured with immunoSEQ multiplex PCR; TCRdb has only the in-frame clones, and not every one. The data show 40,000 to 50,000 clones, around 69% seen once. As for time point: cycle 4 day 1 (C4D1), after 5 to 7 weeks of nivolumab. Every patient was affected by relapse after autologous stem cell transplantation, while exposure to brentuximab vedotin was not uniform. Comment on this clone: The target antigen is unknown.

The ends were cut back, 1 base at V and 8 bases at J, with 12 bases in the middle. Germline V gene data show CDR1 as MNHEY and CDR2 as SMNVEV (reference sequence). CDR3 length equals 15 residues. The sample in question was peripheral blood mononuclear cells (PBMCs), obtained before the fourth cycle of nivolumab. The TCR comes from a human donor with classical Hodgkin lymphoma. J is TRBJ1-6 and V is TRBV27; D not certain. CDR3 sequence reads: CASSLLAGTDSPLHF. In DNA, the CDR3 is TGTGCCAGCAGTTTATTGGCAGGTACCGATTCACCCCTCCACTTT.